These 19 T cell receptor beta chains came from one sample sequenced in a study of T cell responses to AZD1222 COVID-19 vaccine. TCRdb's table, derived via immunoSEQ multiplex PCR, lists solely in-frame clones and lacks some. The sample lists approximately 150,000 clones; about 91% were seen once. The sequenced sample was peripheral blood, obtained 28 days after the second AZD1222 dose. These receptors originate from an adult who received the AZD1222 COVID-19 vaccine.

V gene TRBV5-1 combines with J gene TRBJ2-1; 11 nucleotides match TRBD2. The V gene's germline CDR1 is SGHRS and CDR2 YFSETQ. The CDR3 length is 20 residues. Germline trimming cut 0 bases from V and 6 bases from J; bases unmatched to any gene: 17. CDR3 loop: CASSLAGGASGGYLGNEQFF. CDR3 nucleotides: TGCGCCAGCAGCTTGGCCGGCGGGGCTAGCGGGGGGTATCTCGGCAATGAGCAGTTCTTC.

V gene TRBV5-1 combines with J gene TRBJ2-2, with unresolved D. Trimming stripped 5 bases from V and 4 bases from J, with 12 bases between. Per the germline V gene, CDR1 is SGHRS and CDR2 is YFSETQ. This CDR3 spans 14 amino acids. CDR3 nucleotides: TGCGCCAGCAGAGAAGGGATTAGCACCGGGGAGCTGTTTTTT. This gives the protein CASREGISTGELFF.

The V call is TRBV2, the J call TRBJ2-7; D unresolved. The germline V gene has CDR1 SNHLY and CDR2 FYNNEI. Trimming removed 8 bases at V and 6 bases at J, with 14 bases between. The CDR3 has 12 residues. The CDR3 region has the DNA TGTGCCAGCGTTAGTCTTTTAGCCGAGCAGTACTTC. Translated, it gives CASVSLLAEQYF.

The rearrangement uses TRBV19 and TRBJ1-2; D gene ambiguous. V lost 6 bases and J lost 8, with 22 bases in between. CDR1 and CDR2 (germline): LNHDA, SQIVND (reference sequence). The CDR3 extends over 15 amino acids. In DNA form, the CDR3 reads TGTGCCAGTAGCCCAACCCCTAACAGTAGGGCGGGCTACACCTTC. Translating it yields CASSPTPNSRAGYTF.

This chain connects TRBV7-2 to TRBJ2-4; D is tentatively TRBD1 or TRBD2 (5 bases each). CDR1 SGHTA and CDR2 FQGNSA come from the germline V gene. This CDR3 has 18 residues. V dropped 5 bases and J dropped 0 bases, with 20 bases sitting between them. CDR3 residues: CASSAHSVGELAKNIQYF. In DNA form, the CDR3 reads TGTGCCAGCAGCGCCCATTCAGTGGGGGAACTAGCCAAAAACATTCAGTACTTC.

J is TRBJ1-1 and V is TRBV6-5; 7 bases match TRBD1. J gave up 1 base and V 0 bases, and 2 bases lay outside the gene matches. The CDR3 contains 15 residues. The germline CDR1 and CDR2 sequences are MNHEY and SVGAGI. CDR3 nucleotide sequence: TGTGCCAGCAGTTACTCCGGGACAGCGAACACTGAAGCTTTCTTT. Translating gives CASSYSGTANTEAFF.

As regards this clone: The same CDR3 can be traced to other DNA sequences in this sample. The V gene is TRBV3-1 (or the pseudogene TRBV3-2), the J gene TRBJ1-4; D is possibly TRBD1 (5 bases). Germline CDR1 and CDR2: LGHDT and YNNKEL (reference sequence). The ends were cut back, 4 bases at V and 0 bases at J, with 9 bases in the middle. The CDR3 runs 15 residues. The chain's CDR3 is CASSPTGTTNEKLFF. DNA of the CDR3: TGTGCCAGCAGCCCTACAGGAACAACTAATGAAAAACTGTTTTTT.

The chain uses TRBV5-4 and TRBJ1-1, with D uncertain. This CDR3 has 13 residues. V lost 4 bases, J lost 0 bases, and 7 bases lay in between. Germline loops: CDR1 SGHNT, CDR2 YYREEE (reference sequence). CDR3 nucleotides: TGTGCCAGCAGCCCCAGGATGAACACTGAAGCTTTCTTT. Residues: CASSPRMNTEAFF.

This clone was seen only once. This chain joins TRBV11-3 and TRBJ2-1, with D perhaps being TRBD1 or TRBD2 (5 bases each). Germline CDR1 reads SGHNT; CDR2 reads YENEEA. Trimming cost V 4 bases and J 6 bases, with 25 bases left between them. The CDR3 runs to 18 residues. Here the CDR3 reads CASSSRSKLPGTSNEQFF. The CDR3 region has the DNA TGTGCCAGCAGCTCCCGATCGAAACTACCCGGGACCAGCAATGAGCAGTTCTTC. Filled out from reference TRBV11-3 and TRBJ2-1, the complete variable domain reads EAGVVQSPRYKIIEKKQPVAFWCNPISGHNTLYWYLQNLGQGPELLIRYENEEAVDDSQLPKDRFSAERLKGVDSTLKIQPAELGDSAVYLCASSSRSKLPGTSNEQFFGPGTRLTVL.

This clone was observed a few times. The genes are TRBV11-2 and TRBJ2-1; maybe TRBD1 (5 bases). Germline V lookup: CDR1 SGHAT, CDR2 FQNNGV. The CDR3 sequence is 15 residues long. Trimming removed 1 base from V and 7 bases from J, with 14 bases in between. The CDR3 loop is CASSLGTGSGNEQFF. CDR3 bases: TGTGCCAGCAGCTTAGGAACAGGTTCTGGGAATGAGCAGTTCTTC.

This chain connects TRBV29-1 to TRBJ1-1; 10 bases line up with TRBD1. Germline trimming cut 5 bases from V and 6 bases from J; bases unmatched to any gene: 9. CDR1 SQVTM and CDR2 ANQGSEA come from the germline V gene. CDR3 length equals 14 residues. The CDR3 region has the DNA TGCAGCGTTACAGCCGGGACAGGGGTCTCTGAAGCTTTCTTT. Its translation: CSVTAGTGVSEAFF.

The rearrangement joins TRBV6-1 to TRBJ1-5; tentative D call: TRBD1 (5 bases). V gave up 5 bases and J gave up 2 bases, with 10 bases separating them. This CDR3 has 14 residues. Germline V lookup: CDR1 MNHNS, CDR2 SASEGT. CDR3 region: CASSQTDRNQPQHF. CDR3 DNA sequence: TGTGCCAGCAGTCAGACAGATCGCAATCAGCCCCAGCATTTT.

The chain recombines TRBV7-9 with TRBJ2-5; the D is unclear. V dropped 1 base and J dropped 1 base, with 7 bases sitting between them. Germline V lookup: CDR1 SEHNR, CDR2 FQNEAQ (reference sequence). The CDR3 runs 14 residues. The CDR3 DNA reads TGTGCCAGCAGCTTAGGCAGAACCCAAGAGACCCAGTACTTC. This encodes CASSLGRTQETQYF.

This chain connects TRBV7-9 to TRBJ2-5; either TRBD1 or TRBD2 may supply D (5 bases each). CDR1 and CDR2 from the germline V gene are SEHNR and FQNEAQ (reference sequence). Trimming shortened V by 5 bases and J by 5 bases, and 15 bases separated the two germline ends. There are 14 residues in the CDR3. CDR3 sequence (DNA): TGTGCCAGCAGCCTCGAGAGGGGCGGGGAGACCCAGTACTTC. This sequence encodes CASSLERGGETQYF.

This clone showed up just once. The chain recombines TRBV6-5 with TRBJ1-2; D is uncertain. V lost 4 bases and J 2 bases, leaving 8 bases between the germline ends. The CDR3 sequence is 13 residues long. In germline, CDR1 is MNHEY, CDR2 SVGAGI. The chain's CDR3 is CASSFKENYGYTF. The CDR3 coding sequence is TGTGCCAGCAGTTTCAAGGAAAACTATGGCTACACCTTC.

The chain joins TRBV10-3 to TRBJ2-7; TRBD2 aligns across 9 bases. The CDR3 contains 13 residues. The J segment lost 0 bases and the V segment lost 10 bases, leaving 4 bases of the junction unmatched. CDR1 is ENHRY and CDR2 is SYGVKD in the germline V gene. The DNA of the CDR3 is TGTGCCACCAGCGGGGGGTCCTCCTACGAGCAGTACTTC. It yields the protein CATSGGSSYEQYF.

This sequence joins TRBV30 and TRBJ1-6; 8 bases match TRBD1. The CDR3 has 15 amino acids. After removal of 5 bases from V and 7 bases from J, the junction contained 10 bases not matched to a gene. Germline values: CDR1 GTSNPN, CDR2 SVGIG (reference sequence). The CDR3 DNA reads TGTGCCTGGGGGAACAGGGGGGGTGCCAATTCACCCCTCCACTTT. Protein: CAWGNRGGANSPLHF.

The chain uses TRBV5-6 and TRBJ1-5; possible D gene TRBD1, 5 bases. Trimming took 1 base from V and 7 from J, leaving 18 bases between them. The CDR3 consists of 16 residues. Germline assignment: CDR1 SGHDT and CDR2 YYEEEE. Here the CDR3 reads CASSLMQMGTGQPQHF. The CDR3 bases are TGTGCCAGCAGCTTGATGCAGATGGGGACGGGCCAGCCCCAGCATTTT. The entire variable domain, with the rest obtained from reference TRBV5-6 and TRBJ1-5, is as follows: DAGVTQSPTHLIKTRGQQVTLRCSPKSGHDTVSWYQQALGQGPQFIFQYYEEEERQRGNFPDRFSGHQFPNYSSELNVNALLLGDSALYLCASSLMQMGTGQPQHFGDGTRLSIL.

This chain uses TRBV11-2 with TRBJ2-7, with D tentatively TRBD2 (6 bases). V lost 6 bases and J 3 bases, leaving 15 bases between the germline ends. The CDR3 runs 14 residues. Looked up from germline, CDR1 is SGHAT and CDR2 is FQNNGV. The CDR3 bases are TGTGCCAGCAGTTCCCAGCGGGCGAACTACGAGCAGTACTTC. This codes for CASSSQRANYEQYF. Variable domain in full (rest from reference TRBV11-2 and TRBJ2-7): EAGVAQSPRYKIIEKRQSVAFWCNPISGHATLYWYQQILGQGPKLLIQFQNNGVVDDSQLPKDRFSAERLKGVDSTLKIQPAKLEDSAVYLCASSSQRANYEQYFGPGTRLTVT.